What follows are 21 T cell receptor beta chains derived from one specimen sequenced in a study of T cells in Graves' hyperthyroidism and ophthalmopathy. Amplification of TCR beta CDR3 regions used RNA as the template. First-round RT-PCR of the TCR CDR3 relied on the HTBI primer set. TCRdb passed the multiplex PCR reads through MiXCR, listing each CDR3 protein once. The data show approximately 100,000 distinct CDR3 sequences, approximately 42% seen once. The sequencing sample was made of peripheral blood or thyroid tissue (not recorded which). The origin of the receptors is a woman in her twenties or thirties with Graves' hyperthyroidism.

This clonotype was seen ten or more times. The rearrangement uses TRBV10-3 and TRBJ2-7, with 9 bases lining up with TRBD1. With 8 bases clipped from V and 5 bases from J, the junction kept 13 bases outside the gene matches. Germline V gene sequence: CDR1 ENHRY, CDR2 SYGVKD. The CDR3 extends over 15 amino acids. The CDR3 DNA is TGTGCCATCGGTTCGGACAGGGGAGCTCCCCACGAGCAGTACTTC. Protein sequence: CAIGSDRGAPHEQYF.

The sample holds many counts of this clonotype. J is TRBJ2-5 and V is TRBV6-5, with a possible D match to TRBD1 (6 bases). V lost 5 bases and J 5 bases, leaving 9 bases between the germline ends. The CDR3 is 12 amino acids. Germline CDR1 reads MNHEY; CDR2 reads SVGAGI. The CDR3: CASSIRGETQYF. The CDR3 DNA follows: TGTGCCAGCAGTATTAGGGGGGAGACCCAGTACTTC.

Ten or more counts support this clonotype. The chain has TRBV2 and TRBJ2-2; 7 bases line up with TRBD2. The junction had 6 bases not matched to a gene; V was cut back by 5 bases and J by 3 bases. The CDR3 runs 15 residues. CDR1 and CDR2 from the germline V gene are SNHLY and FYNNEI. The DNA for the CDR3 is TGTGCCAGCAGTTTGGCGGGAGAGGACACCGGGGAGCTGTTTTTT. It translates to CASSLAGEDTGELFF.

This clonotype occurred many times. The gene calls are TRBV20-1 and TRBJ1-1; 8 bases are a match to TRBD1. With V trimmed by 3 bases and J by 3 bases, 0 bases remained unmatched. This CDR3 region has 12 residues. Germline assignment: CDR1 DFQATT and CDR2 SNEGSKA (reference sequence). CDR3 residues: CSARTGDTEAFF. The CDR3 DNA sequence: TGCAGTGCTAGGACAGGGGACACTGAAGCTTTCTTT.

As to this clonotype: A junction end diverges from the germline sequence, so it may reflect a read error. J is TRBJ2-3 and V is TRBV7-3; D is unclear. This CDR3 spans 12 amino acids. The V gene's germline CDR1 is SGHTA and CDR2 FQGTGA. CDR3 amino acids: CASSLTADTQYF. Here the CDR3 DNA reads TGTGCCAGCAGCCTAACCGCAGATACGCAGTATTTT.

This rearrangement joins TRBV13 to TRBJ1-2; 9 bases agree with TRBD1. Germline CDR1 PRHDT, CDR2 FYEKMQ (reference sequence). V lost 6 bases, J lost 8 bases, and 10 bases stayed unmatched. The CDR3 totals 14 residues. DNA of the CDR3: TGTGCCAGCAGTGCCACCGGGACAGGGAACGGCTACACCTTC. Its translation: CASSATGTGNGYTF. Together with reference TRBV13 and TRBJ1-2, the CDR3 gives the full variable domain: AAGVIQSPRHLIKEKRETATLKCYPIPRHDTVYWYQQGPGQDPQFLISFYEKMQSDKGSIPDRFSAQQFSDYHSELNMSSLELGDSALYFCASSATGTGNGYTFGSGTRLTVV.

The V gene is TRBV7-2, the J gene TRBJ2-5, with a tentative D call TRBD1 (5 bases). CDR1 is SGHTA, CDR2 FQGNSA, per germline. The CDR3 has 16 residues. The V and J ends lost 6 bases and 1 base respectively, with 18 bases between them. The chain's CDR3 is CASSFFRGGSQETQYF. Here the CDR3 DNA reads TGTGCCAGCAGTTTTTTTAGGGGCGGAAGCCAAGAGACCCAGTACTTC. The whole variable domain, filled in from reference TRBV7-2 and TRBJ2-5, reads GAGVSQSPSNKVTEKGKDVELRCDPISGHTALYWYRQSLGQGLEFLIYFQGNSAPDKSGLPSDRFSAERTGGSVSTLTIQRTQQEDSAVYLCASSFFRGGSQETQYFGPGTRLLVL.

This clonotype has ten or more counts. This chain connects TRBV11-1 to TRBJ2-5; tentative D call: TRBD1 (6 bases). Trimming cost V 6 bases and J 5 bases, with 19 bases left between them. The germline V gene has CDR1 SGHAT and CDR2 FQDESV (reference sequence). The CDR3 contains 15 residues. The chain's CDR3 is CASSFYREGLETQYF. CDR3 DNA sequence: TGTGCCAGCAGTTTTTACAGGGAAGGGTTGGAGACCCAGTACTTC.

This clonotype was recorded many times. The chain recombines TRBV5-4 with TRBJ1-4; D remains ambiguous. Germline V gene sequence: CDR1 SGHNT, CDR2 YYREEE (reference sequence). V dropped 4 bases and J dropped 2 bases, with 18 bases sitting between them. The CDR3 extends over 17 amino acids. The chain's CDR3 is CASSRKVTMVTNEKLFF. The CDR3 nucleotides read TGTGCCAGCAGCCGAAAAGTGACCATGGTGACTAATGAAAAACTGTTTTTT.

This clonotype appeared a few times. The CDR3 region is CASSLYRGTLGEQYF. In DNA, the CDR3 is TGTGCCAGCAGTCTATATAGGGGGACCTTAGGGGAGCAGTACTTC. The chain has TRBV28 and TRBJ2-7, with a possible D match to TRBD1 (6 bases). V lost 5 bases to trimming and J lost 7 bases, with 21 bases between them. CDR1 MDHEN and CDR2 SYDVKM come from the germline V gene. This CDR3 spans 15 amino acids.

With respect to this clonotype: Germline and junction disagree at one end, which may indicate a read error. The chain recombines TRBV7-9 with TRBJ1-5; D not resolved. CDR1 SEHNR and CDR2 FQNEAQ come from the germline V gene (reference sequence). The CDR3 is 14 residues long. For the CDR3, the DNA is TGTGCCAGCAGCCTAGGCAGCCGCAATCAGCCCCGGCATTTT. This sequence encodes CASSLGSRNQPRHF.

This clonotype was counted many times. The V call is TRBV20-1, the J call TRBJ1-5, with D hard to call. V lost 0 bases and J 5 bases, leaving 11 bases between the germline ends. This CDR3 is built from 14 residues. Looked up from germline, CDR1 is DFQATT and CDR2 is SNEGSKA (reference sequence). The CDR3 coding sequence is TGCAGTGCTAGAGATCTAGAAGGGTATCAGCCCCAGCATTTT. As protein: CSARDLEGYQPQHF.

V and J are TRBV29-1 and TRBJ2-7; D is undetermined. Deletions cut 8 bases from V and 2 bases from J, with 16 bases between. This CDR3 has 13 amino acids. Germline V gene lookup returns CDR1 SQVTM and CDR2 ANQGSEA. CDR3 nucleotide sequence: TGCAGCATTACATTCGACACAGCCTACGAGCAGTACTTC. It translates to CSITFDTAYEQYF.

The V call is TRBV5-4, the J call TRBJ2-5, with 14 bases aligning to TRBD2. Germline loops: CDR1 SGHNT, CDR2 YYREEE (reference sequence). After removal of 7 bases from V and 5 bases from J, the junction contained 7 bases not matched to a gene. The CDR3 contains 15 residues. The CDR3 is CASAGTSGSWETQYF. CDR3 DNA: TGTGCCAGCGCTGGGACTAGCGGGAGCTGGGAGACCCAGTACTTC.

This clonotype was seen at least ten times. This sequence joins TRBV20-1 and TRBJ1-4; D possibly corresponds to TRBD1 (5 bases). V was trimmed by 1 base and J by 7 bases, leaving 7 bases between them. Germline-derived CDR1 and CDR2 are DFQATT and SNEGSKA (reference sequence). CDR3 length equals 12 residues. The CDR3 DNA reads as TGCAGTGCTAGAGTTGGGGGTGAAAAACTGTTTTTT. It encodes CSARVGGEKLFF.

In this sample, this clonotype turned up many times. The V and J genes are TRBV2 and TRBJ2-7; 9 positions match TRBD2. With V trimmed by 7 bases and J by 3 bases, 4 bases remained unmatched. The CDR3 covers 13 residues. Per the germline V gene, CDR1 is SNHLY and CDR2 is FYNNEI. CDR3 loop: CASKLAGIYEQYF. The CDR3 coding sequence is TGTGCCAGCAAGCTAGCGGGAATCTACGAGCAGTACTTC.

This clonotype was recorded at least ten times. The rearrangement joins TRBV5-1 to TRBJ2-7, with 14 bases identical to TRBD2. The V and J ends lost 4 bases and 0 bases, in that order; junction bases with no gene match: 9. CDR1 and CDR2 from the germline V gene are SGHRS and YFSETQ. This CDR3 contains 18 residues. CDR3 protein: CASSLGGTSGGSSYEQYF. The CDR3 bases are TGCGCCAGCAGCCTAGGTGGGACTAGCGGGGGAAGCTCCTACGAGCAGTACTTC.

The sample holds many counts of this clonotype. This chain connects TRBV12-3 or TRBV12-4 to TRBJ2-3; either TRBD1 or TRBD2 may fit D (6 bases each). The CDR3 spans 13 residues. V shed 3 bases and J shed 6 bases, with 10 bases lying between them. CDR3 in amino acids: CASSLGGVDTQYF. DNA of the CDR3: TGTGCCAGCAGTTTGGGGGGCGTCGATACGCAGTATTTT.

This chain connects TRBV28 to TRBJ2-7; 10 bases match TRBD1. The CDR3 runs to 15 residues. Per germline, CDR1 MDHEN and CDR2 SYDVKM. The trim removed 9 bases at V and 1 base at J, leaving 9 bases unmatched. The CDR3 nucleotides read TGTGCCAGTCGTTGGGACAGGGGCCGATCCTACGAGCAGTACTTC. Its translation is CASRWDRGRSYEQYF.

This clonotype was counted many times. The V gene is TRBV2, the J gene TRBJ1-5; 9 nucleotides match TRBD1. V shed 6 bases, J shed 10 bases, and the junction held 13 bases outside the gene matches. CDR1 SNHLY and CDR2 FYNNEI come from the germline V gene. This CDR3 comprises 15 residues. As DNA, the CDR3 is TGTGCCAGCAGGAGCCGGACAGGGGATTATTCTCCCCAGCATTTT. Protein product: CASRSRTGDYSPQHF.

The chain couples TRBV6-2 or TRBV6-3 to TRBJ2-7; perhaps TRBD1 as D (5 bases). V was clipped by 0 bases and J by 3 bases, with 9 bases between them. CDR1 is MNHEY, CDR2 SVGEGT, per germline. The CDR3 loop spans 14 amino acids. The CDR3 DNA follows: TGTGCCAGCAGTTACTCAGGGGTTCACTACGAGCAGTACTTC. This codes for CASSYSGVHYEQYF.